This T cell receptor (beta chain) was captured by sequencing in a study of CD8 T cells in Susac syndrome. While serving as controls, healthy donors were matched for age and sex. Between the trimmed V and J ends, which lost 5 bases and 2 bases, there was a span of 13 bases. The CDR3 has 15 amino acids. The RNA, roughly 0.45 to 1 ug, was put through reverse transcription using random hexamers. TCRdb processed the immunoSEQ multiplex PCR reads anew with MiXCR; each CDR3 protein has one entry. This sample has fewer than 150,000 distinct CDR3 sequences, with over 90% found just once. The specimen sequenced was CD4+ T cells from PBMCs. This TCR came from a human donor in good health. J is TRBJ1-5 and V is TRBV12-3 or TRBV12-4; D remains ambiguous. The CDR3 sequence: CASSLRKEGNQPQHF. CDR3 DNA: TGTGCCAGCAGTCTCCGGAAGGAGGGCAATCAGCCCCAGCATTTT.